The 21 T cell receptor beta chains listed next were all sequenced from one sample in a study of blood T cell repertoires in COVID-19. The data were produced by immunoSEQ multiplex PCR, yet TCRdb's version contains in-frame clones alone and is incomplete. This sample carries some 110,000 clones, 90% of them seen once, and the ten largest clones take approximately 1.9%. Sequencing used peripheral blood. These receptor sequences come from a human donor with active COVID-19. The donor label of this sample is uncertain.

The chain is built from TRBV7-9 and TRBJ1-4; 7 bases match TRBD1. The CDR3 has 15 amino acids. Germline CDR1 SEHNR, CDR2 FQNEAQ (reference sequence). The V and J ends lost 3 bases and 6 bases, in that order; junction bases with no gene match: 7. The CDR3 DNA sequence: TGTGCCAGCAGCTTTGGAGGGGGCTCGGATGAAAAACTGTTTTTT. Translating it yields CASSFGGGSDEKLFF.

This rearrangement joins TRBV20-1 to TRBJ2-3, with 7 bases aligning to TRBD2. The junction had 12 bases not matched to a gene; V was cut back by 3 bases and J by 3 bases. Germline V gives CDR1 DFQATT, CDR2 SNEGSKA (reference sequence). This CDR3 has 16 residues. As DNA, the CDR3 is TGCAGTGCTAGTCCCTACCTAGCGGATTTAACAGATACGCAGTATTTT. Its translation is CSASPYLADLTDTQYF.

The chain couples TRBV30 to TRBJ1-5, with a possible D match to TRBD1 (5 bases). The CDR3 has 13 amino acids. Trimming removed 2 bases at V and 0 bases at J, with 5 bases between. Germline V gene lookup returns CDR1 GTSNPN and CDR2 SVGIG (reference sequence). As DNA, the CDR3 is TGTGCCTGGAGTAGGGGTAGCAATCAGCCCCAGCATTTT. Its translation is CAWSRGSNQPQHF.

V and J are TRBV5-5 and TRBJ2-7; D call uncertain. V lost 0 bases, J lost 0 bases, and 7 bases lay in between. The CDR3 spans 14 residues. Germline V gene lookup returns CDR1 SGHKS and CDR2 YYEKEE (reference sequence). CDR3 sequence reads: CASSLGRSSYEQYF. The CDR3 nucleotides read TGTGCCAGCAGCTTGGGACGGAGCTCCTACGAGCAGTACTTC. Full variable domain (outside the CDR3, taken from reference TRBV5-5 and TRBJ2-7): DAGVTQSPTHLIKTRGQQVTLRCSPISGHKSVSWYQQVLGQGPQFIFQYYEKEERGRGNFPDRFSARQFPNYSSELNVNALLLGDSALYLCASSLGRSSYEQYFGPGTRLTVT.

The chain is built from TRBV5-4 and TRBJ2-2; D may be TRBD2 (6 bases). V gave up 0 bases and J gave up 0 bases, with 6 bases separating them. The CDR3 extends over 15 amino acids. Germline V gene lookup returns CDR1 SGHNT and CDR2 YYREEE (reference sequence). This CDR3 is CASSLGGANTGELFF. The DNA for the CDR3 is TGTGCCAGCAGCTTGGGCGGGGCGAACACCGGGGAGCTGTTTTTT. Full variable domain (outside the CDR3, taken from reference TRBV5-4 and TRBJ2-2): ETGVTQSPTHLIKTRGQQVTLRCSSQSGHNTVSWYQQALGQGPQFIFQYYREEENGRGNFPPRFSGLQFPNYSSELNVNALELDDSALYLCASSLGGANTGELFFGEGSRLTVL.

This chain uses TRBV5-4 with TRBJ1-1; TRBD1 is a possible D gene (5 bases). The CDR3 consists of 15 residues. V was shortened by 2 bases and J by 4 bases, with 15 bases between the two germline ends. Germline lookup yields CDR1 SGHNT and CDR2 YYREEE (reference sequence). CDR3 sequence: CASSLMAGVGTEAFF. CDR3 bases: TGTGCCAGCAGCTTAATGGCGGGGGTCGGCACTGAAGCTTTCTTT.

The chain is built from TRBV18 and TRBJ2-3, with a possible D match to TRBD2 (5 bases). V lost 0 bases, J lost 3 bases, and 16 bases lay in between. The length of the CDR3 is 17 residues. Germline CDR1 KGHSH, CDR2 LQKENI. This chain's CDR3 is CASSPPRGKRGTDTQYF. The CDR3 DNA reads as TGTGCCAGCTCACCACCTAGAGGGAAACGAGGGACAGATACGCAGTATTTT.

J is TRBJ1-1 and V is TRBV27; a weak D match, TRBD1 (5 bases). V lost 2 bases, J lost 1 base, and 17 bases lay in between. CDR1 is MNHEY and CDR2 is SMNVEV in the germline V gene (reference sequence). The CDR3 loop spans 17 amino acids. The CDR3 region has the DNA TGTGCCAGCAGTTTAAACCCAGGGAGGGCCGCGAACACTGAAGCTTTCTTT. Translation: CASSLNPGRAANTEAFF.

The V call is TRBV12-3 or TRBV12-4, the J call TRBJ2-3; the D gene is possibly TRBD1 (6 bases). This CDR3 comprises 13 residues. V was clipped by 8 bases and J by 0 bases, with 9 bases between them. The CDR3 nucleotides are TGTGCCAGCGGTGGACAGAGCACAGATACGCAGTATTTT. Translating it yields CASGGQSTDTQYF.

The chain combines TRBV7-2 with TRBJ2-1; 7 bases are shared with TRBD1. CDR1 and CDR2 from the germline V gene are SGHTA and FQGNSA. The V gene end was trimmed by 6 bases and the J gene end by 4 bases; junction bases not matched to a gene: 12. CDR3 length: 16 residues. The CDR3 spells CASRRSDRTHYNEQFF. In DNA, the CDR3 is TGTGCCAGCAGGAGGTCGGACAGGACCCATTACAATGAGCAGTTCTTC.

The chain is built from TRBV5-6 and TRBJ1-1; maybe TRBD1 (5 bases). The length of the CDR3 is 13 residues. Between the trimmed V and J ends, which lost 2 bases and 1 base, there was a span of 6 bases. Germline V lookup: CDR1 SGHDT, CDR2 YYEEEE. As DNA, the CDR3 is TGTGCCAGCAGCTTCAGGGCGAACACTGAAGCTTTCTTT. This sequence encodes CASSFRANTEAFF. The whole variable domain, remainder taken from reference TRBV5-6 and TRBJ1-1, is DAGVTQSPTHLIKTRGQQVTLRCSPKSGHDTVSWYQQALGQGPQFIFQYYEEEERQRGNFPDRFSGHQFPNYSSELNVNALLLGDSALYLCASSFRANTEAFFGQGTRLTVV.

This clone occurred a few times. The V call is TRBV10-1, the J call TRBJ2-7; 7 bases fit TRBD1. Trimming cost V 6 bases and J 2 bases; bases outside gene matches: 10. The CDR3 covers 15 residues. From germline, CDR1 is WNHNN and CDR2 SYGVQD (reference sequence). CDR3 region: CASSQTGVRTYEQYF. CDR3 nucleotides: TGCGCCAGCAGCCAAACAGGGGTTCGAACCTACGAGCAGTACTTC.

V is TRBV2 and J is TRBJ2-1; TRBD1 might be the D (5 bases). The CDR3 sequence is 15 residues long. Germline loops: CDR1 SNHLY, CDR2 FYNNEI. The ends were cut back, 6 bases at V and 0 bases at J, with 12 bases in the middle. CDR3 amino acids: CASSQVGVSYNEQFF. In DNA form, the CDR3 reads TGTGCCAGCAGCCAAGTAGGGGTCTCCTACAATGAGCAGTTCTTC.

The chain recombines TRBV18 with TRBJ2-6, with D maybe TRBD1 (6 bases). V was pared by 5 bases and J by 0 bases, with 8 bases between. Germline CDR1 reads KGHSH; CDR2 reads LQKENI. This CDR3 contains 15 residues. The CDR3 DNA follows: TGTGCCAGCTCAACAGGGAGCTCTGGGGCCAACGTCCTGACTTTC. This encodes CASSTGSSGANVLTF. The full variable domain, with the rest looked up from reference TRBV18 and TRBJ2-6, is NAGVMQNPRHLVRRRGQEARLRCSPMKGHSHVYWYRQLPEEGLKFMVYLQKENIIDESGMPKERFSAEFPKEGPSILRIQQVVRGDSAAYFCASSTGSSGANVLTFGAGSRLTVL.

About this clone: Its ends do not fully match the called genes, so a read error is possible. J is TRBJ1-1 and V is TRBV2, with D perhaps matching TRBD1 (5 bases). The CDR3 has 15 amino acids. From germline, CDR1 is SNHLY and CDR2 FYNNEI. In DNA, the CDR3 is TGTGCCAGCAGAGAAGCGACAGTATCGGACACTGAAGCTTTCTTT. It codes for CASREATVSDTEAFF.

The genes are TRBV5-1 and TRBJ2-4, with TRBD1 matching over 12 bases. Germline V CDR1 and CDR2: SGHRS, YFSETQ. Trimming removed 1 base from V and 7 bases from J; junction bases left unmatched: 9. CDR3 size: 17 residues. CDR3 sequence: CASSLNLGTGGANIQYF. The CDR3 DNA sequence: TGCGCCAGCAGCTTGAATCTTGGGACAGGGGGCGCGAACATTCAGTACTTC.

The genes are TRBV7-2 and TRBJ2-5; D is possibly TRBD1 (7 bases). V lost 5 bases and J 2 bases, leaving 12 bases between the germline ends. Germline CDR1 is SGHTA and CDR2 is FQGNSA. CDR3 size: 14 residues. This CDR3 reads CASSMTGRQETQYF. As DNA, the CDR3 is TGTGCCAGCAGCATGACAGGGAGGCAAGAGACCCAGTACTTC.

This chain connects TRBV19 to TRBJ1-1; 9 bases fit TRBD1. Trimming removed 5 bases from V and 3 bases from J; junction bases left unmatched: 7. This CDR3 comprises 15 residues. Per the germline V gene, CDR1 is LNHDA and CDR2 is SQIVND (reference sequence). The CDR3 DNA reads TGTGCCAGTAGTGAACAGGGGGCTGGGTACACTGAAGCTTTCTTT. Amino acids: CASSEQGAGYTEAFF.

This clone was seen just once. The chain employs TRBV30 and TRBJ2-4; TRBD1 matches 7 bases. V lost 3 bases and J lost 9; bases outside the gene matches: 8. Germline CDR1 is GTSNPN and CDR2 is SVGIG (reference sequence). The CDR3 contains 13 residues. CDR3 in DNA: TGTGCCTGGAGGAAAGGGGGCGCAGGCATTCAGTACTTC. Protein product: CAWRKGGAGIQYF.

The CDR3 sequence is CASSSQGSNQPQHF. The CDR3 region has the DNA TGTGCCAGCAGCTCACAGGGAAGCAATCAGCCCCAGCATTTT. J is TRBJ1-5 and V is TRBV11-2, with a weak D call TRBD1 (6 bases). The CDR3 totals 14 residues. The germline V and J ends were trimmed by 4 bases and 1 base, with 8 bases remaining between them. Germline V lookup: CDR1 SGHAT, CDR2 FQNNGV.

The chain recombines TRBV4-1 with TRBJ1-2; 9 bases map to TRBD1. Trimming removed 4 bases from V and 7 bases from J; junction bases left unmatched: 10. The CDR3 has 15 residues. The germline CDR1 and CDR2 sequences are MGHRA and YSYEKL. CDR3 DNA: TGCGCCAGCAGCCGGGGGACAGGGAAGAGCTTTGGCTACACCTTC. Protein sequence: CASSRGTGKSFGYTF.